This TCR beta chain stems from a study of cytomegalovirus exposure and HLA in healthy donors. From germline, CDR1 is MNHEY and CDR2 SMNVEV (reference sequence). Trimming shortened V by 0 bases and J by 8 bases, and 10 bases separated the two germline ends. This CDR3 region has 13 residues. It was with 60 Vbeta and 13 Jbeta primers that the PCR ran. The method was immunoSEQ multiplex PCR; TCRdb's version includes in-frame clones alone and lacks a portion of them. The data contain some 44,000 clones, about 90% of them singletons. This TCR derives from a woman between 40 and 55 years old in good health and CMV-seropositive. Sequences were obtained from PBMCs. The chain carries TRBV27 and TRBJ1-2; perhaps TRBD1 as D (5 bases). CDR3 in amino acids: CASSLSIGVGYTF. CDR3 nucleotides: TGTGCCAGCAGTTTATCGATAGGGGTCGGCTACACCTTC.